Shown below are 18 T cell receptor gamma chains from a single sample sequenced in a study of gamma delta lymphoproliferative disorders and STAT genes. TCRdb re-identified clones in the multiplex PCR reads via CATT. Found here are about 780 gamma-chain clones, about a sixth of them singletons; the top ten hold around 38%. Genomic DNA from isolated PBMCs served as the sequencing template. Sequenced input: blood. These receptor sequences come from a human donor in good health.

The sample holds a few counts of this clone. The translation of this DNA and the TCRdb protein of a much larger clone differ at residue 3, probably owing to a read error; the protein shown here is translated from the DNA. The CDR3 loop reads CASWDRLVTGWFKIF. For the CDR3, the DNA is TGTGCCTCCTGGGACAGGCTGGTCACTGGTTGGTTCAAGATATTT. The chain employs TRGV3 and TRGJP1. No J gene was available from TCRdb, and it was assigned here by a germline match of the DNA. In germline, CDR1 is VTNTFY, CDR2 YDVSTARD (reference sequence). The CDR3 is made up of 15 amino acids.

This clone is categorized as medium-sized (0.01 to 0.1%). The chain links TRGV2 to TRGJP1. Because TCRdb records no J gene, it was assigned here through a match of the DNA to germline. Germline CDR1 is EGSNGY and CDR2 is YDSYNSKV. The CDR3 is 12 residues long. Germline trimming cut 2 bases from V and 12 bases from J; bases unmatched to any gene: 6. The DNA for the CDR3 is TGTGCCACCTGGGACGAAGTGGGGTTCAAGATATTT. Its protein product is CATWDEVGFKIF.

This clone has more than one count but fewer than ten. The likely explanation is a read error, given a far larger clone one base away. Other DNA sequences in this sample translate to the same CDR3. The chain recombines TRGV9 with TRGJ1 or TRGJ2. TCRdb gives no J gene; it was assigned here by matching the DNA to germline. The CDR3 has 14 residues. The germline V gene encodes CDR1 GITISATS and CDR2 ISYDGTV (reference sequence). The CDR3 sequence is CALWEVTNYYKKLF. CDR3 nucleotides: TGTGCCCTGTGGGAGGTGACCAATTATTATAAGAAACTCTTT.

By proportion, this clone is large (0.1 to 1%). The sample has other DNA sequences that encode this CDR3 too. CDR3 sequence: CATWDGLDYKKLF. CDR3 bases: TGTGCCACCTGGGACGGTCTTGATTATAAGAAACTCTTT. The chain is built from TRGV2 and TRGJ1 or TRGJ2. No J gene is reported in TCRdb; it was inferred here by comparing the DNA with germline. Trimming at V came to 1 base and at J to 5 bases, leaving 5 bases not matched to a gene. In germline, CDR1 is EGSNGY, CDR2 YDSYNSKV. The CDR3 has 13 amino acids.

This clone rates as medium-sized (0.01 to 0.1%). This chain joins TRGV5 and TRGJ1 or TRGJ2. TCRdb is silent on the J gene; assignment here came from matching the DNA to germline. From germline, CDR1 is VINAFY and CDR2 YDVSNSKD. With 6 bases clipped from V and 4 bases from J, the junction kept 9 bases outside the gene matches. This CDR3 has 13 residues. CDR3 DNA: TGTGCCACCTGGCCGAAAGGATATTATAAGAAACTCTTT. Translated, it gives CATWPKGYYKKLF.

In its sample, this clone is large (0.1 to 1%). Other nucleotide sequences from this sample produce the same CDR3. The rearrangement links TRGV4 to TRGJ1 or TRGJ2. TCRdb lists no J gene, so it was determined here by aligning the DNA to germline. The ends lost 4 bases at V and 11 bases at J; junction bases unmatched: 8. The CDR3 runs to 11 residues. Germline CDR1 is EGSTGY and CDR2 is YDSYTSSV. In DNA form, the CDR3 reads TGTGCCACCTGGGAGGAACGGGAGAAACTCTTT. Its translation: CATWEEREKLF.

This clone is large in the sample. The gene calls are TRGV10 and TRGJ1 or TRGJ2. Matching the DNA to germline supplied the J gene, which TCRdb does not give. TRGV10 belongs to the ORF category, with a function that is uncertain. This CDR3 is 14 amino acids long. Losses at the gene ends were 8 bases for V and 3 bases for J; bases not matched to a gene: 11. The DNA of the CDR3 is TGTGCTGCGTGGGAATCTGGGGCTTATTATAAGAAACTCTTT. Protein product: CAAWESGAYYKKLF.

By share, this clone counts as medium-sized. The chain employs TRGV4 and TRGJ1 or TRGJ2. The J gene was missing in TCRdb and was found by matching the end of the DNA to germline. CDR1 and CDR2 from the germline V gene are EGSTGY and YDSYTSSV. The CDR3 consists of 12 residues. V gave up 5 bases and J gave up 2 bases; unmatched junction bases: 3. The CDR3 spells CATWGHYYKKLF. The CDR3, as DNA: TGTGCCACCTGGGGGCATTATTATAAGAAACTCTTT.

By its share, this clone is medium-sized. In nucleotides, the CDR3 is TGTGCCTTGTGGGAGGTGCAGGATTATAAGAAACTCTTT. The encoded protein is CALWEVQDYKKLF. This chain joins TRGV9 and TRGJ1 or TRGJ2. The J gene was missing in TCRdb and was found by matching the end of the DNA to germline. This CDR3 is built from 13 residues. V dropped 0 bases and J dropped 5; count of bases not matched to a gene: 4. Germline CDR1 and CDR2: GITISATS and ISYDGTV (reference sequence).

This clone is termed large. The chain combines TRGV2 with TRGJ1 or TRGJ2. The J gene was not available in TCRdb and was assigned here by matching the DNA to germline segments. The germline CDR1 and CDR2 sequences are EGSNGY and YDSYNSKV. V shed 4 bases and J 7 bases; nucleotides not matched to a gene: 7. The CDR3 has 12 amino acids. CDR3 coding DNA: TGTGCCACCTGGGAGTGTGAGTATAAGAAACTCTTT. It encodes CATWECEYKKLF.

The genes are TRGV3 and TRGJP. Here the J gene was assigned by germline matching of the DNA, as TCRdb has none. The germline gives CDR1 VTNTFY, CDR2 YDVSTARD (reference sequence). V lost 0 bases to trimming and J lost 17 bases; unmatched junction nucleotides: 10. This CDR3 contains 15 residues. The CDR3 coding sequence is TGTGCCACCTGGGACAGGCGAATTGGGCAAAAAATCAAGGTATTT. Protein product: CATWDRRIGQKIKVF.

About this clone itself: The DNA is left out, because the CDR3 cannot be placed on it with certainty; the CDR3 is given as TCRdb lists it. V gene assignment gives TRGV11, but the J gene was left uncalled. TRGV11 is noted as an ORF with a role that remains uncertain. With termini counted, the CDR3 has 16 amino acids. CDR3 region: CTTVPAGPLTGWFKIF.

This clone is medium-sized. It is unclear where the CDR3 begins or ends on the DNA, so no DNA is shown, and the CDR3 is as TCRdb lists it. J gene calling gave no result, while the V gene is TRGV11. TRGV11 is an ORF, and what it does is uncertain. The CDR3 sequence runs 23 residues, both termini included. CDR3 loop: CACWIRHPKEFIIRNSLAVEQHF.

This clone is judged medium-sized. The chain has TRGV8 and TRGJ1 or TRGJ2. The J gene comes from matching the DNA to germline here; TCRdb lacks it. Germline loops: CDR1 VENAVY, CDR2 YDSYNSRV. This CDR3 comprises 10 residues. With 1 base clipped from V and 10 bases from J, the junction kept 1 base outside the gene matches. The CDR3 nucleotides read TGTGCCACCTGGGATAGCAAGAAACTCTTT. It encodes CATWDSKKLF.

This clone qualifies as medium-sized (0.01 to 0.1%). The chain carries TRGV8 and TRGJ1 or TRGJ2. Since TCRdb gives no J gene, matching the DNA to germline was used here to assign it. The germline CDR1 and CDR2 sequences are VENAVY and YDSYNSRV. CDR3 length equals 12 residues. Trimming cost V 5 bases and J 4 bases; bases outside gene matches: 5. Written as DNA, the CDR3 is TGTGCCACCTGGGGTCTCTATTATAAGAAACTCTTT. The encoded protein is CATWGLYYKKLF.

This clone is termed large. The limits of the CDR3 on the DNA are not certain, so only TCRdb's listed CDR3 is given. No J gene was called, and the V gene is TRGV11. TRGV11 has ORF status, its function being uncertain. From its first to its last residue, the CDR3 has 15 amino acids. The CDR3 sequence: CTTVPAGLGRIKKLF.

This clone is large (0.1 to 1%). This chain connects TRGV2 to TRGJ1 or TRGJ2. TCRdb records no J gene; here it was assigned by comparing the DNA to germline. The CDR3 runs 12 residues. Germline lookup yields CDR1 EGSNGY and CDR2 YDSYNSKV. V lost 0 bases to trimming and J lost 10 bases; unmatched junction nucleotides: 6. The CDR3 protein is CATWDGLDKKLF. The CDR3 bases are TGTGCCACCTGGGACGGGCTGGACAAGAAACTCTTT.

Relative to its sample, this clone is large. The chain uses TRGV10 and TRGJ1 or TRGJ2. TCRdb does not report a J gene; here it was assigned by matching the DNA to germline references. TRGV10 falls under the ORF class, with uncertain function. Trimming cost V 8 bases and J 2 bases; bases outside gene matches: 7. The CDR3 covers 13 residues. Written as DNA, the CDR3 is TGTGCTGCGTGGGACCCTGATTATTATAAGAAACTCTTT. This translates into CAAWDPDYYKKLF.